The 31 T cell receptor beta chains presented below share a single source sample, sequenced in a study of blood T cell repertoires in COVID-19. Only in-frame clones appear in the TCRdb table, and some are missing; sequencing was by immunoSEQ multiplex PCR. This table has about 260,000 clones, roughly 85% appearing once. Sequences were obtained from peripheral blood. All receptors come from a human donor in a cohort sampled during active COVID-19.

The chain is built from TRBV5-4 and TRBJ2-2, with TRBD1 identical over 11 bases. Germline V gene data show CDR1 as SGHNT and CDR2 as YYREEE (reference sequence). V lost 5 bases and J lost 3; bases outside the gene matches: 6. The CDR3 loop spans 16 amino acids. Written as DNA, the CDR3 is TGTGCCAGCAGACCAACGGGACAGGGGGACACCGGGGAGCTGTTTTTT. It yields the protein CASRPTGQGDTGELFF.

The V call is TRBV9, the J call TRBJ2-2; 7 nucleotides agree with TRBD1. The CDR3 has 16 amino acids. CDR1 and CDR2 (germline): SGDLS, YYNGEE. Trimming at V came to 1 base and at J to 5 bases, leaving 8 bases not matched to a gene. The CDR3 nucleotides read TGTGCCAGCAGCGTAAGTGGCAGGGGGTCGACCGGGGAGCTGTTTTTT. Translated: CASSVSGRGSTGELFF.

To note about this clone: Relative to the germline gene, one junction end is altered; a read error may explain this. CDR3 sequence (DNA): TGCGCCAGCACTGAGTTCAGCAATGAGCAGTTCTTC. Translated, it gives CASTEFSNEQFF. The V call is TRBV10-2, the J call TRBJ2-1; D gene unclear. CDR1 and CDR2 from the germline V gene are WSHSY and SAAADI. The length of the CDR3 is 12 residues.

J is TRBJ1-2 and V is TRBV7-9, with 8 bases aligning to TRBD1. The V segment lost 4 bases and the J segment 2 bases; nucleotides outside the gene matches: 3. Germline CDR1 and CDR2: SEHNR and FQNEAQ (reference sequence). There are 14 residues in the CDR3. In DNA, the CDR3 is TGTGCCAGCAGCTCGACAGGGGTCAACTATGGCTACACCTTC. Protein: CASSSTGVNYGYTF.

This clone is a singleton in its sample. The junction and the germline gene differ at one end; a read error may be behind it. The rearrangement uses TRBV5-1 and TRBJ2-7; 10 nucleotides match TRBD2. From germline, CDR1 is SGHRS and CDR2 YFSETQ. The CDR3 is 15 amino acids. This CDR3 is CASCLGSGRVYEQYF. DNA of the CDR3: TGCGCCAGCTGCTTAGGAAGCGGGAGGGTCTACGAGCAGTACTTC.

The CDR3 loop reads CASSSPGNWDEQYF. As DNA, the CDR3 is TGTGCCAGCAGTTCCCCAGGGAACTGGGACGAGCAGTACTTC. The gene calls are TRBV28 and TRBJ2-7; TRBD1 is a possible D gene (5 bases). With 4 bases removed from V and 5 bases from J, the gap between germline ends came to 15 bases. The CDR3 loop spans 14 amino acids. The V gene's germline CDR1 is MDHEN and CDR2 SYDVKM.

The CDR3 DNA is TGTGCCAGCAGTCTGACAGGGGGTTCTTTCGAGCAGTACTTC. This gives the protein CASSLTGGSFEQYF. The chain uses TRBV6-2 or TRBV6-3 and TRBJ2-7; 9 nucleotides match TRBD1. Trimming at V came to 5 bases and at J to 6 bases, leaving 8 bases not matched to a gene. From germline, CDR1 is MNHEY and CDR2 SVGEGT. CDR3 length equals 14 residues.

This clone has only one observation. The CDR3 is CASSAGLDYEQYF. The CDR3, as DNA: TGTGCCAGCAGCGCCGGACTAGACTACGAGCAGTACTTC. V is TRBV7-2 and J is TRBJ2-7, with 7 bases that match TRBD2. CDR1 SGHTA and CDR2 FQGNSA come from the germline V gene. The CDR3 totals 13 residues. The V and J ends lost 5 bases and 3 bases, in that order; junction bases with no gene match: 4.

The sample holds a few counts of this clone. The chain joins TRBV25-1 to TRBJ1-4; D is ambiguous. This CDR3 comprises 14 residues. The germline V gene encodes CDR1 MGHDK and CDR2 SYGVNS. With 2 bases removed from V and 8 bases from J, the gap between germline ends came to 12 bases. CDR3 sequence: CASSESRHKEKLFF. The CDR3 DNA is TGTGCCAGCAGTGAAAGTAGACACAAAGAAAAACTGTTTTTT. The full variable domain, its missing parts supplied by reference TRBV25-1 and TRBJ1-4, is EADIYQTPRYLVIGTGKKITLECSQTMGHDKMYWYQQDPGMELHLIHYSYGVNSTEKGDLSSESTVSRIRTEHFPLTLESARPSHTSQYLCASSESRHKEKLFFGSGTQLSVL.

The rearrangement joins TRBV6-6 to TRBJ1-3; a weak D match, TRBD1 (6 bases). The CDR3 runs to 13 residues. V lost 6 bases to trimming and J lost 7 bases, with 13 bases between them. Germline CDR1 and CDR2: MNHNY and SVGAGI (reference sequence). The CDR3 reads CASRHPGENTIYF. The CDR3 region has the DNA TGTGCCAGCAGGCACCCAGGGGAGAACACCATATATTTT.

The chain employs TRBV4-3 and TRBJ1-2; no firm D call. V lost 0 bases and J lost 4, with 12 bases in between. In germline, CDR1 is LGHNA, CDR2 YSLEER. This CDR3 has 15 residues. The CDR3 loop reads CASSQDTPAIYGYTF. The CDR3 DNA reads TGCGCCAGCAGCCAAGACACGCCAGCGATCTATGGCTACACCTTC.

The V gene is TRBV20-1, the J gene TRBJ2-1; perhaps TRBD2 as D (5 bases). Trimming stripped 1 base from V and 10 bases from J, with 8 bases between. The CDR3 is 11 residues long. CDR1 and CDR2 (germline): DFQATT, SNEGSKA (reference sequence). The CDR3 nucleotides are TGCAGTGCTAGAGCCGGGGTAGAGCAGTTCTTC. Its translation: CSARAGVEQFF.

The CDR3 DNA reads TGTGCCAGCAGCCTCCTACTGCTAAGCGGGAGAGGTGGCACCGGGGAGCTGTTTTTT. Its protein product is CASSLLLLSGRGGTGELFF. The rearrangement links TRBV11-2 to TRBJ2-2, with TRBD2 matching 8 bases. Losses at the gene ends were 5 bases for V and 4 bases for J; bases not matched to a gene: 18. CDR3 size: 19 residues. CDR1 and CDR2 from the germline V gene are SGHAT and FQNNGV.

CDR3 region: CASTPGGQGGTGELFF. CDR3 nucleotides: TGTGCCAGTACCCCAGGGGGCCAGGGGGGCACCGGGGAGCTGTTTTTT. The chain employs TRBV19 and TRBJ2-2; 8 bases agree with TRBD1. CDR1 is LNHDA and CDR2 is SQIVND in the germline V gene (reference sequence). V dropped 7 bases and J dropped 4; count of bases not matched to a gene: 11. This CDR3 has 16 amino acids.

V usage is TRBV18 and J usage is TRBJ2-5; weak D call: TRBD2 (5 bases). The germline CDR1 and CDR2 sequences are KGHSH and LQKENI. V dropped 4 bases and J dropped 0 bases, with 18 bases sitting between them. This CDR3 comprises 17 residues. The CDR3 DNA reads TGTGCCAGCTCACTAATAGGAGGCGTACTAAACCAAGAGACCCAGTACTTC. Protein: CASSLIGGVLNQETQYF.

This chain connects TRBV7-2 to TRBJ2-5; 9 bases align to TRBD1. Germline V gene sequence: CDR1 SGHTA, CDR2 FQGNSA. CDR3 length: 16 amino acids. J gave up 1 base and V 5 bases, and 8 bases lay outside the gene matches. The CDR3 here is CASSTYRGLSQETQYF. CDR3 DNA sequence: TGTGCCAGCAGCACCTACAGGGGGCTTAGCCAAGAGACCCAGTACTTC. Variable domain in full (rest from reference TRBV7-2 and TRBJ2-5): GAGVSQSPSNKVTEKGKDVELRCDPISGHTALYWYRQSLGQGLEFLIYFQGNSAPDKSGLPSDRFSAERTGGSVSTLTIQRTQQEDSAVYLCASSTYRGLSQETQYFGPGTRLLVL.

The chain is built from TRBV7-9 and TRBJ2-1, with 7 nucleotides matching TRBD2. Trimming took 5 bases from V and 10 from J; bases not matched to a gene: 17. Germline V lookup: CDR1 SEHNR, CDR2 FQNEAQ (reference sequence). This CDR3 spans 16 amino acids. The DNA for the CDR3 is TGTGCCAGCAGCCCCCAGGGTGCGGGAGCAACCCGGGAGCAGTTCTTC. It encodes CASSPQGAGATREQFF.

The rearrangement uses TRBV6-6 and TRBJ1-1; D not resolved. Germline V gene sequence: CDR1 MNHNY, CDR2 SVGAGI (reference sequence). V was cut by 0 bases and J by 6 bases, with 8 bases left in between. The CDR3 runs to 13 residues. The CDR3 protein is CASSYSSGPEAFF. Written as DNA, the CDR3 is TGTGCCAGCAGTTACTCGAGCGGACCTGAAGCTTTCTTT.

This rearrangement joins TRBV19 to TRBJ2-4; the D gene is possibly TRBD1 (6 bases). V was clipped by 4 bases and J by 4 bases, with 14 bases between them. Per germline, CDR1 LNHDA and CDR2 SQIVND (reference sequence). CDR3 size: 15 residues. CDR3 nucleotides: TGTGCCAGTAGTAGATACAGGGATGGAAAAAACATTCAGTACTTC. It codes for CASSRYRDGKNIQYF.

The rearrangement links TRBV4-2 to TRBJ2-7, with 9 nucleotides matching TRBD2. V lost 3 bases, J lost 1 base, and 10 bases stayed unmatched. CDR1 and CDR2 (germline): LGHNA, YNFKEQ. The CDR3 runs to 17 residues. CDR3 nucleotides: TGTGCCAGCAGCCACCCGACTAGCGGAACTTCATCCTACGAGCAGTACTTC. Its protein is CASSHPTSGTSSYEQYF.

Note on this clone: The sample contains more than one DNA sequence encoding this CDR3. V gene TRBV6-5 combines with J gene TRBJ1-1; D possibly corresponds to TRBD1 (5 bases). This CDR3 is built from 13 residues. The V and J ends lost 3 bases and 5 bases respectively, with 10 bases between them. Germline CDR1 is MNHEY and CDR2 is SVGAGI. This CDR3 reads CASSYGGVTEAFF. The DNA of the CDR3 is TGTGCCAGCAGTTATGGGGGGGTAACTGAAGCTTTCTTT.

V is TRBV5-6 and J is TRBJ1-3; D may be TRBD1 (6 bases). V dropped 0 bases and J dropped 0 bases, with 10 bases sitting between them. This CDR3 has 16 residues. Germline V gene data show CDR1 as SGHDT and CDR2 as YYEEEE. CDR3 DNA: TGTGCCAGCAGCTTGGAACCAGGGGACTCTGGAAACACCATATATTTT. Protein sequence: CASSLEPGDSGNTIYF.

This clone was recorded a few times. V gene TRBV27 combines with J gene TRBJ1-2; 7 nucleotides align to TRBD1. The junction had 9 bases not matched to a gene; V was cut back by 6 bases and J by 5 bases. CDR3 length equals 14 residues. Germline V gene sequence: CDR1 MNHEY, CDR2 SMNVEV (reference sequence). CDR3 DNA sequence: TGTGCCAGCAGACCGACCGGGGGACAGTATGGCTACACCTTC. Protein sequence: CASRPTGGQYGYTF.

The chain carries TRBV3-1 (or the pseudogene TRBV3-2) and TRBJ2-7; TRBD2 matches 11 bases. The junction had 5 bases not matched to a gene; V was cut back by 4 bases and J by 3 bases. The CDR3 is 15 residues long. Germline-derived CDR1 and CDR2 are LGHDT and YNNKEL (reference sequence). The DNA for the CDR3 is TGTGCCAGCAGCCCCGGGACTAGCGGAAACTACGAGCAGTACTTC. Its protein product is CASSPGTSGNYEQYF.

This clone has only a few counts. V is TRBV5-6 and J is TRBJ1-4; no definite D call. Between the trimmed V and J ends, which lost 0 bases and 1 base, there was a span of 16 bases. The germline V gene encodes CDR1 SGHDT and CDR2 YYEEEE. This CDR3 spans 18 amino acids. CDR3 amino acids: CASSLGPGRRGTNEKLFF. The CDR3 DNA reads TGTGCCAGCAGCTTGGGGCCTGGTCGGCGGGGAACTAATGAAAAACTGTTTTTT. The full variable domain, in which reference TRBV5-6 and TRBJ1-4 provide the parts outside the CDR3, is DAGVTQSPTHLIKTRGQQVTLRCSPKSGHDTVSWYQQALGQGPQFIFQYYEEEERQRGNFPDRFSGHQFPNYSSELNVNALLLGDSALYLCASSLGPGRRGTNEKLFFGSGTQLSVL.

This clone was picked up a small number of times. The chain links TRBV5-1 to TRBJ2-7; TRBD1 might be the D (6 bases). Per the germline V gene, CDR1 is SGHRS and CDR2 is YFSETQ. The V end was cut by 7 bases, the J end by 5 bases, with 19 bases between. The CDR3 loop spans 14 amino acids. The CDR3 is CASSRTAGDHEQYF. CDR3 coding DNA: TGCGCCAGCTCTAGGACTGCAGGGGACCACGAGCAGTACTTC.

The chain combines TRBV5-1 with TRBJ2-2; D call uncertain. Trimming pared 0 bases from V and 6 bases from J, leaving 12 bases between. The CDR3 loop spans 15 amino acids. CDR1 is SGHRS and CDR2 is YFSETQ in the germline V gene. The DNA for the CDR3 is TGCGCCAGCAGCTTGGATGGCGGTTGGGCCGGGGAGCTGTTTTTT. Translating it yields CASSLDGGWAGELFF. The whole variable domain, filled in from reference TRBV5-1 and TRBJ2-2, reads KAGVTQTPRYLIKTRGQQVTLSCSPISGHRSVSWYQQTPGQGLQFLFEYFSETQRNKGNFPGRFSGRQFSNSRSEMNVSTLELGDSALYLCASSLDGGWAGELFFGEGSRLTVL.

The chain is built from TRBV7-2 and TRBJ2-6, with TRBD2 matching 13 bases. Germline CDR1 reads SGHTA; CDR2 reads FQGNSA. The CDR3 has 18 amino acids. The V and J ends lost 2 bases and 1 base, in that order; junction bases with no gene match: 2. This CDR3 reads CASSLSLAGGSGANVLTF. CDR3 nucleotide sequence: TGTGCCAGCAGCTTATCACTAGCGGGAGGGTCTGGGGCCAACGTCCTGACTTTC.

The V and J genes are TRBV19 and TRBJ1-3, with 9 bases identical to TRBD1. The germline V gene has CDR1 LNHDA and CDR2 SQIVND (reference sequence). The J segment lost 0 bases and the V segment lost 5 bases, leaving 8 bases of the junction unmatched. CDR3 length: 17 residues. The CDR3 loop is CASSPRDRAGSGNTIYF. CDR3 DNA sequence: TGTGCCAGTAGTCCCCGGGACAGGGCCGGCTCTGGAAACACCATATATTTT. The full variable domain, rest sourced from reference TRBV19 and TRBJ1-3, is DGGITQSPKYLFRKEGQNVTLSCEQNLNHDAMYWYRQDPGQGLRLIYYSQIVNDFQKGDIAEGYSVSREKKESFPLTVTSAQKNPTAFYLCASSPRDRAGSGNTIYFGEGSWLTVV.

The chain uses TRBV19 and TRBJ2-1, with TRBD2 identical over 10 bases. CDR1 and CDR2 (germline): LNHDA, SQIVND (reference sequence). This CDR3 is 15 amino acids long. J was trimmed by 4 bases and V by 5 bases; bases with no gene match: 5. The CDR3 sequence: CASSGSGRIYNEQFF. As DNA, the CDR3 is TGTGCCAGTAGTGGTAGCGGGAGGATATACAATGAGCAGTTCTTC.

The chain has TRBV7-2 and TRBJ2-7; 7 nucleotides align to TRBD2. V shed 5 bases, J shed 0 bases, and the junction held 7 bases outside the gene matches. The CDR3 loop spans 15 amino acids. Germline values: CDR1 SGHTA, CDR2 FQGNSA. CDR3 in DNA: TGTGCCAGCAGCCCCCGGGGGAGGGCCTCCTACGAGCAGTACTTC. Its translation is CASSPRGRASYEQYF.